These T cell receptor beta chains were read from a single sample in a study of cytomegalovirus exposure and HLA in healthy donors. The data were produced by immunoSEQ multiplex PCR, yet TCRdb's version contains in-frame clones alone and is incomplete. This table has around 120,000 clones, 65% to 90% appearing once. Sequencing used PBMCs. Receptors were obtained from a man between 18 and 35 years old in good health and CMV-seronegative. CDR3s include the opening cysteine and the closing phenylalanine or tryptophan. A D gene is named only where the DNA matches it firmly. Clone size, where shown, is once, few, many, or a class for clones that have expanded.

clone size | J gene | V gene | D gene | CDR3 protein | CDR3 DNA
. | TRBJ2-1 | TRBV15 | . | CATSREEGREQFF | TGTGCCACCAGCAGGGAAGAGGGGAGGGAGCAGTTCTTC
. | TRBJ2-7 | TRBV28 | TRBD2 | CASRLSSVRTSGGAPRLGSYEQYF | TGTGCCAGCAGACTTTCTTCGGTCAGGACTAGCGGGGGGGCCCCTAGACTCGGTTCCTACGAGCAGTACTTC
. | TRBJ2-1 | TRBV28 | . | CASSLGGGAEQFF | TGTGCCAGCAGTTTGGGGGGAGGTGCCGAGCAGTTCTTC
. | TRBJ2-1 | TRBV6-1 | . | CASSAFGGVKSYNEQFF | TGTGCCAGCAGTGCATTCGGCGGGGTAAAGTCCTACAATGAGCAGTTCTTC
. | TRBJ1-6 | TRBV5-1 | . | CASRKGQGNSPLHF | TGCGCCAGCAGGAAAGGACAAGGTAATTCACCCCTCCACTTT
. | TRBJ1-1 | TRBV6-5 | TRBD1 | CASSYSDRSTEAFF | TGTGCCAGCAGTTACTCGGACAGGAGCACTGAAGCTTTCTTT
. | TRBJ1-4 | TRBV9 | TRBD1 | CASSLRTGVNEKLFF | TGTGCCAGCAGCCTCCGGACAGGGGTTAATGAAAAACTGTTTTTT
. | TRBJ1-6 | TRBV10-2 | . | CASSEQGSSSPLHF | TGCGCCAGCAGTGAACAGGGTTCTTCATCACCCCTCCACTTT
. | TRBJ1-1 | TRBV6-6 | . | CASSHGNRVNTEAFF | TGTGCCAGCAGTCATGGCAACAGGGTGAACACTGAAGCTTTCTTT
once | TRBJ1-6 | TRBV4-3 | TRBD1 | CASSGDRGPYSPLHF | TGCGCCAGCAGCGGGGACAGGGGGCCGTATTCACCCCTCCACTTT
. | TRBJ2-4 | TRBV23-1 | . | CASIPDRNKNIQYF | TGCGCCAGCATCCCGGACAGAAACAAAAACATTCAGTACTTC
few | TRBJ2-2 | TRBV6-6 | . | CASTPTVTGELFF | TGTGCCAGCACTCCGACAGTAACCGGGGAGCTGTTTTTT
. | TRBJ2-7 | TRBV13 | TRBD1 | CASSLGQGAYEQYF | TGTGCCAGCAGCTTGGGGCAGGGGGCCTACGAGCAGTACTTC
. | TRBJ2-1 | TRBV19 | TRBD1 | CASRDPGQGYNEQFF | TGTGCCAGTAGGGATCCGGGACAGGGCTACAATGAGCAGTTCTTC
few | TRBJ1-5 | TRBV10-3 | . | CAISERGGRDQPQHF | TGTGCCATCAGTGAGAGGGGGGGCCGGGATCAGCCCCAGCATTTT
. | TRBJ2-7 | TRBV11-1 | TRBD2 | CASSRGGTYEQYF | TGTGCCAGCAGCCGCGGGGGAACCTACGAGCAGTACTTC
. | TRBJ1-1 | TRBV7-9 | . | CASSPRTKNTEAFF | TGTGCCAGCAGCCCCAGGACAAAGAACACTGAAGCTTTCTTT
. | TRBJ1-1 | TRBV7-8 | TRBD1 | CASSLRDRGGTEAFF | TGTGCCAGCAGCTTACGGGACAGGGGAGGCACTGAAGCTTTCTTT
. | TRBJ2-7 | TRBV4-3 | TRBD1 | CASSQDGATGGFSYEQYF | TGCGCCAGCAGCCAAGATGGGGCGACAGGGGGCTTCTCCTACGAGCAGTACTTC
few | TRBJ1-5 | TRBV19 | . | CASAGGNYGNQPQHF | TGTGCCAGTGCCGGGGGGAATTACGGCAATCAGCCCCAGCATTTT